Listed here is a single T cell receptor beta chain. These data belong to a study of patients and donors after allogeneic stem cell transplantation. Trimming removed 0 bases from V and 6 bases from J, with 15 bases in between. Germline V gene lookup returns CDR1 LGHNA and CDR2 YSLEER. The CDR3 loop spans 16 amino acids. MiXCR, run by TCRdb on the RT-PCR reads, gives a single entry per CDR3 protein. This sample yields over 150,000 distinct CDR3 sequences, of which roughly 40% are seen a single time; about 33% belongs to the top ten. This sequence joins TRBV4-3 and TRBJ2-1; TRBD1 is a possible D gene (6 bases). The sequencing input was blood, either unsorted or a sorted T cell fraction (not recorded which). The sequence derives from a human donor who was either an allogeneic HSCT recipient or a stem cell or donor lymphocyte infusion donor (not recorded which). It is not recorded whose cells these are; they may come from a transplant donor. The CDR3 DNA reads as TGCGCCAGCAGCCAAGAGCTCAGGGGATTAGGCAATGAGCAGTTCTTC. Amino acid sequence: CASSQELRGLGNEQFF.